The 25 T cell receptor beta chains below all came from one sample that was sequenced in a study of shared clonotypes between healthy human individuals. Naive CD8 cells were CD45RO-negative, positively selected for CCR7, excluding terminally differentiated effector memory CD45RA+ cells. Repertoires were generated with immunoSEQ multiplex PCR, while TCRdb's copy carries only in-frame clones and drops some. The top ten clones hold 24% of a sample with hundreds of thousands of clones, around 92% of them seen once. Sequencing used naive CD8+ T cells sorted from blood. These receptors all come from a man aged 25-45 years in good health.

The chain couples TRBV27 to TRBJ2-1, with D perhaps given as TRBD1 or TRBD2 (5 bases each). V gave up 1 base and J gave up 4 bases, with 11 bases separating them. The germline CDR1 and CDR2 sequences are MNHEY and SMNVEV (reference sequence). The CDR3 runs to 15 residues. CDR3 in amino acids: CASSLFGASYNEQFF. Written as DNA, the CDR3 is TGTGCCAGCAGTTTATTCGGGGCTTCATACAATGAGCAGTTCTTC.

As DNA, the CDR3 is TGTGCCAGCAGCATTGGGGACAGGGGGGAAGAGCAGTACTTC. Its translation: CASSIGDRGEEQYF. This chain links TRBV21-1 with TRBJ2-7; TRBD1 was called by the table and not checked on the DNA. TRBV21-1 is a pseudogene. CDR3 length: 14 amino acids.

The gene calls are TRBV5-1 and TRBJ2-7; D is uncertain. This CDR3 contains 14 residues. From germline, CDR1 is SGHRS and CDR2 YFSETQ. Deletions cut 4 bases from V and 3 bases from J, with 14 bases between. Here the CDR3 DNA reads TGCGCCAGCAGCACCGACTCAAAGAACTACGAGCAGTACTTC. Its translation: CASSTDSKNYEQYF. The variable domain in full, completed from reference TRBV5-1 and TRBJ2-7, reads KAGVTQTPRYLIKTRGQQVTLSCSPISGHRSVSWYQQTPGQGLQFLFEYFSETQRNKGNFPGRFSGRQFSNSRSEMNVSTLELGDSALYLCASSTDSKNYEQYFGPGTRLTVT.

The rearrangement uses TRBV7-9 and TRBJ2-3; TRBD2 might be the D (5 bases). Looked up from germline, CDR1 is SEHNR and CDR2 is FQNEAQ (reference sequence). Trimming shortened V by 3 bases and J by 2 bases, and 18 bases separated the two germline ends. This CDR3 comprises 17 residues. The CDR3 DNA reads as TGTGCCAGCAGCTTTGGGTTCAGCGCGGGCCCCACAGATACGCAGTATTTT. As protein: CASSFGFSAGPTDTQYF.

Turning to this clone: Other DNA sequences from this sample encode an identical CDR3 as well. The rearrangement joins TRBV6-4 to TRBJ2-1; TRBD2 matches 8 bases. The CDR3 loop spans 15 amino acids. The junction had 5 bases not matched to a gene; V was cut back by 4 bases and J by 3 bases. Germline CDR1 MRHNA, CDR2 SNTAGT. The CDR3 loop is CASSVRAGDYNEQFF. The CDR3, as DNA: TGTGCCAGCAGTGTCAGAGCGGGAGACTACAATGAGCAGTTCTTC.

This clone came up a few times. The junction does not match germline at one end; this may be a read error. The V and J genes are TRBV19 and TRBJ1-5, with D perhaps TRBD1 (5 bases). Germline V gene sequence: CDR1 LNHDA, CDR2 SQIVND (reference sequence). The CDR3 has 12 residues. CDR3 in amino acids: CASSIGGTPGDF. Here the CDR3 DNA reads TGTGCCAGTAGTATTGGAGGGACCCCCGGGGATTTT.

The rearrangement uses TRBV27 and TRBJ2-7; D is uncertain. V lost 5 bases and J lost 4, with 12 bases in between. This CDR3 region has 13 residues. Per the germline V gene, CDR1 is MNHEY and CDR2 is SMNVEV (reference sequence). The CDR3, as DNA: TGTGCCAGCAGTCCAACAGCGTGGTACGAGCAGTACTTC. Protein: CASSPTAWYEQYF.

This chain connects TRBV6-1 to TRBJ2-7; D unclear. Germline lookup yields CDR1 MNHNS and CDR2 SASEGT. The CDR3 loop spans 14 amino acids. The V and J ends lost 6 bases and 3 bases respectively, with 15 bases between them. The CDR3 loop is CASSEQDAIYEQYF. The CDR3 nucleotides are TGTGCCAGCAGCGAGCAGGACGCGATCTACGAGCAGTACTTC.

V usage is TRBV19 and J usage is TRBJ2-3; 7 bases are a match to TRBD1. This CDR3 is 15 amino acids long. The germline CDR1 and CDR2 sequences are LNHDA and SQIVND (reference sequence). Germline trimming cut 6 bases from V and 1 base from J; bases unmatched to any gene: 7. CDR3 coding DNA: TGTGCCAGTAGCACAGGGGTGGCAGGCACAGATACGCAGTATTTT. Translation gives CASSTGVAGTDTQYF.

About this clone: Other nucleotide sequences from this sample produce the same CDR3. Here the CDR3 reads CAWSVLGGNEQFF. CDR3 coding DNA: TGTGCCTGGAGTGTCCTTGGTGGCAATGAGCAGTTCTTC. This chain uses TRBV30 with TRBJ2-1; D gene uncertain. CDR3 length: 13 amino acids. Germline loops: CDR1 GTSNPN, CDR2 SVGIG (reference sequence). Trimming cost V 0 bases and J 6 bases, with 9 bases left between them.

This clone appeared a single time. In nucleotides, the CDR3 is TGTGCCAGCAGCCCTGGACTAGCGGGAGTAGGCGATACGCAGTATTTT. It yields the protein CASSPGLAGVGDTQYF. V and J are TRBV11-2 and TRBJ2-3; TRBD2 matches at 13 bases. Looked up from germline, CDR1 is SGHAT and CDR2 is FQNNGV. The CDR3 loop spans 16 amino acids. With V trimmed by 5 bases and J by 6 bases, 8 bases remained unmatched.

The gene calls are TRBV9 and TRBJ1-2, with D perhaps matching TRBD1 (5 bases). CDR1 SGDLS and CDR2 YYNGEE come from the germline V gene. Trimming removed 4 bases at V and 0 bases at J, with 13 bases between. This CDR3 spans 15 amino acids. The DNA of the CDR3 is TGTGCCAGCAGCACAGGTCCTGGGCCTAACTATGGCTACACCTTC. It encodes CASSTGPGPNYGYTF.

This clone occurred once. The gene calls are TRBV29-1 and TRBJ2-5; the D gene is possibly TRBD1 (5 bases). This CDR3 comprises 14 residues. Germline V lookup: CDR1 SQVTM, CDR2 ANQGSEA. Trimming took 3 bases from V and 0 from J, leaving 11 bases between them. CDR3 region: CSVDGAEYQETQYF. DNA of the CDR3: TGCAGCGTTGATGGGGCAGAGTACCAAGAGACCCAGTACTTC.

This clone was counted once. The V call is TRBV4-2, the J call TRBJ2-1; 11 bases are a match to TRBD2. Per the germline V gene, CDR1 is LGHNA and CDR2 is YNFKEQ. There are 16 residues in the CDR3. Unmatched junction bases numbered 1, after V lost 0 bases and J lost 3 bases. This chain's CDR3 is CASSQEGTSGYNEQFF. CDR3 bases: TGTGCCAGCAGCCAAGAGGGGACTAGCGGCTACAATGAGCAGTTCTTC.

This chain joins TRBV4-1 and TRBJ1-4; no reliable D call. From germline, CDR1 is MGHRA and CDR2 YSYEKL. The CDR3 consists of 17 residues. Trimming cost V 0 bases and J 4 bases, with 15 bases left between them. This CDR3 reads CASSQEASGVVNEKLFF. In nucleotides, the CDR3 is TGCGCCAGCAGCCAAGAGGCCTCTGGGGTTGTTAATGAAAAACTGTTTTTT.

V and J are TRBV10-3 and TRBJ2-1; 8 positions match TRBD2. Germline loops: CDR1 ENHRY, CDR2 SYGVKD. Trimming took 8 bases from V and 6 from J; bases not matched to a gene: 6. This CDR3 has 13 residues. The CDR3 reads CAIPGTRANEQFF. The CDR3 nucleotides are TGTGCCATCCCCGGGACTAGGGCCAATGAGCAGTTCTTC.

This sequence joins TRBV28 and TRBJ1-4; TRBD1 agrees at 8 bases. Per the germline V gene, CDR1 is MDHEN and CDR2 is SYDVKM. This CDR3 contains 14 residues. The V and J ends lost 2 bases and 7 bases, in that order; junction bases with no gene match: 3. The CDR3 region is CASSLGTGIEKLFF. The CDR3 coding sequence is TGTGCCAGCAGTTTAGGGACAGGTATTGAAAAACTGTTTTTT.

The gene calls are TRBV28 and TRBJ1-2; the D gene is possibly TRBD1 (5 bases). Germline assignment: CDR1 MDHEN and CDR2 SYDVKM. V dropped 2 bases and J dropped 5 bases, with 12 bases sitting between them. The CDR3 runs to 14 residues. This CDR3 is CASSLQGAPYGYTF. CDR3 nucleotides: TGTGCCAGCAGTTTACAGGGTGCTCCTTATGGCTACACCTTC.

This clone came up once. Additional DNA sequences in this sample encode the identical CDR3. The rearrangement links TRBV6-5 to TRBJ2-2; no definite D call. V was clipped by 1 base and J by 2 bases, with 2 bases between them. The CDR3 is 13 amino acids. Germline assignment: CDR1 MNHEY and CDR2 SVGAGI. CDR3 coding DNA: TGTGCCAGCAGTTACTTCAACACCGGGGAGCTGTTTTTT. This translates into CASSYFNTGELFF.

This chain connects TRBV7-2 to TRBJ2-7; D unresolved. CDR3 length: 14 amino acids. V was cut by 5 bases and J by 3 bases, with 14 bases left in between. CDR1 and CDR2 from the germline V gene are SGHTA and FQGNSA. The CDR3: CASSPLPLGYEQYF. DNA of the CDR3: TGTGCCAGCAGCCCCCTTCCACTGGGCTACGAGCAGTACTTC.

In this sample, this clone turned up a few times. The CDR3 DNA sequence: TGTGCCAGCATAAGGGACCGAAGGGACACTGAAGCTTTCTTT. This codes for CASIRDRRDTEAFF. V gene TRBV2 combines with J gene TRBJ1-1; D might be TRBD1 (5 bases). CDR1 is SNHLY, CDR2 FYNNEI, per germline. Deletions cut 7 bases from V and 3 bases from J, with 15 bases between. The CDR3 covers 14 residues.

The chain is built from TRBV15 and TRBJ1-1; 9 nucleotides match TRBD1. The CDR3 is made up of 18 amino acids. V gave up 1 base and J gave up 0 bases; unmatched junction bases: 9. Looked up from germline, CDR1 is LNHNV and CDR2 is YYDKDF (reference sequence). This CDR3 reads CATSRGEGTGLMNTEAFF. In DNA form, the CDR3 reads TGTGCCACCAGCAGAGGGGAGGGGACAGGGCTAATGAACACTGAAGCTTTCTTT.

V is TRBV11-2 and J is TRBJ2-3, with D uncertain. In germline, CDR1 is SGHAT, CDR2 FQNNGV. V lost 6 bases and J 5 bases, leaving 9 bases between the germline ends. This CDR3 region has 12 residues. CDR3 sequence reads: CASSTLGDTQYF. The CDR3, as DNA: TGTGCCAGCAGTACTCTAGGAGATACGCAGTATTTT.

The chain employs TRBV6-5 and TRBJ2-2; 7 bases fit TRBD2. V lost 7 bases, J lost 4 bases, and 6 bases stayed unmatched. Germline-derived CDR1 and CDR2 are MNHEY and SVGAGI. The CDR3 extends over 14 amino acids. In DNA, the CDR3 is TGTGCCAGCAACCCAGCGGGGAGCACCGGGGAGCTGTTTTTT. Its translation is CASNPAGSTGELFF.

The V call is TRBV6-5, the J call TRBJ2-3; D possibly corresponds to TRBD2 (6 bases). The CDR3 length is 13 residues. V lost 4 bases and J 5 bases, leaving 10 bases between the germline ends. Per germline, CDR1 MNHEY and CDR2 SVGAGI. The CDR3: CASSSGVGDTQYF. CDR3 coding DNA: TGTGCCAGCAGTTCGGGAGTAGGAGATACGCAGTATTTT.